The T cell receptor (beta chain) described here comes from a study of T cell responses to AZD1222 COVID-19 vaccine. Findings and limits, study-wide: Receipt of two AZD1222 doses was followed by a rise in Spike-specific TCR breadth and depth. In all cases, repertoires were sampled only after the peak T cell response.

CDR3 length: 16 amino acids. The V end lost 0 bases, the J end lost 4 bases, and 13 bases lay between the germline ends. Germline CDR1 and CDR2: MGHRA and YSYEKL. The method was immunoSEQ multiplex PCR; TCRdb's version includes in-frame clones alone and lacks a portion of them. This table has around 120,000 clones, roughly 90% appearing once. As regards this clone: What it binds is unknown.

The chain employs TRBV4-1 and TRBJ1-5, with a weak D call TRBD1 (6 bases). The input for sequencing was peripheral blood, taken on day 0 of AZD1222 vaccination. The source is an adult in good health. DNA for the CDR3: TGCGCCAGCAGCCAAGATGTCACAGGGCGAAATCAGCCCCAGCATTTT. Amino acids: CASSQDVTGRNQPQHF.